One sample yielded the 28 T cell receptor beta chains listed below, sequenced in a study of T cells after posttransplantation cyclophosphamide listed by TCRdb under 2016. Libraries were prepared through the immunoSEQ multiplex PCR assay. Here the immuneACCESS table is served through TCRdb, limited to in-frame sequences with V and J called. Missing clones are a known gap in these copies; in checked studies unresolved V genes cover under half, and the rest lacks a known reason. For this sample, about 37,000 clones are listed, none of them singletons. Clones ranked in the top ten supply over 5.5% of the sample. The sequencing sample was made of PBMCs. Every receptor here comes from a man aged 30 to 45 in good health and a related stem cell transplant donor.

This clone was counted many times. The gene calls are TRBV12-3 or TRBV12-4 and TRBJ1-6, with no clear D. The CDR3 runs to 14 residues. V gave up 3 bases and J gave up 7 bases, with 10 bases separating them. The CDR3 DNA reads TGTGCCAGCAGTTTTTCGACGGGGAATTCACCCCTCCACTTT. Amino acid sequence: CASSFSTGNSPLHF.

In this sample, this clone turned up many times. The V gene is TRBV4-1, the J gene TRBJ1-1; perhaps TRBD1 as D (6 bases). Germline V gene sequence: CDR1 MGHRA, CDR2 YSYEKL. Trimming removed 0 bases at V and 5 bases at J, with 13 bases between. This CDR3 is 15 amino acids long. Here the CDR3 DNA reads TGCGCCAGCAGCCAAGAGGGGACAAAGGCGACTGAAGCTTTCTTT. It specifies CASSQEGTKATEAFF.

This clone was recorded many times. V is TRBV28 and J is TRBJ1-6, with D tentatively TRBD1 (5 bases). Between the trimmed V and J ends, which lost 8 bases and 13 bases, there was a span of 15 bases. The CDR3 covers 12 residues. Looked up from germline, CDR1 is MDHEN and CDR2 is SYDVKM. CDR3 DNA: TGTGCCAGCCACGCAAGGGGATTGCCCCTCCACTTT. Translation: CASHARGLPLHF.

In this sample, this clone turned up many times. This chain connects TRBV5-8 to TRBJ1-5, with D unclear. This CDR3 has 13 residues. Germline loops: CDR1 SGHTS, CDR2 YDEGEE. The V end was cut by 5 bases, the J end by 0 bases, with 6 bases between. CDR3 DNA: TGTGCCAGCAGTTTGTATAGCAATCAGCCCCAGCATTTT. Translating gives CASSLYSNQPQHF.

The rearrangement uses TRBV9 and TRBJ1-1, with a tentative D call TRBD1 (5 bases). Trimming left V 0 bases short and J 5 bases short, with 11 bases between. The CDR3 spans 14 residues. Germline assignment: CDR1 SGDLS and CDR2 YYNGEE. This CDR3 is CASSVAQGETEAFF. CDR3 DNA: TGTGCCAGCAGCGTAGCCCAGGGAGAGACTGAAGCTTTCTTT.

This clone was recorded a few times. This sequence joins TRBV27 and TRBJ2-2; 12 positions agree with TRBD2. The CDR3 loop spans 16 amino acids. Losses at the gene ends were 5 bases for V and 7 bases for J; bases not matched to a gene: 8. CDR1 and CDR2 from the germline V gene are MNHEY and SMNVEV (reference sequence). CDR3 region: CASSLLAGGSGGELFF. The CDR3, as DNA: TGTGCCAGCAGTCTCCTAGCGGGGGGGAGTGGCGGGGAGCTGTTTTTT.

This clone was seen many times. The chain carries TRBV6-5 and TRBJ1-3; no definite D call. This CDR3 is built from 13 residues. Per the germline V gene, CDR1 is MNHEY and CDR2 is SVGAGI. Trimming shortened V by 6 bases and J by 0 bases, and 6 bases separated the two germline ends. In nucleotides, the CDR3 is TGTGCCAGCAGACACCACTCTGGAAACACCATATATTTT. It is translated as CASRHHSGNTIYF.

This clone appeared many times. The J gene is TRBJ2-1, the V gene TRBV10-3, with 8 bases lining up with TRBD2. The CDR3 consists of 14 residues. J gave up 2 bases and V 7 bases, and 4 bases lay outside the gene matches. Germline-derived CDR1 and CDR2 are ENHRY and SYGVKD. DNA for the CDR3: TGTGCCATCAAAGAACTAGCGGCCTACAATGAGCAGTTCTTC. The encoded protein is CAIKELAAYNEQFF.

This clone showed up many times. V gene TRBV5-1 combines with J gene TRBJ2-7; 9 bases fit TRBD2. Germline CDR1 reads SGHRS; CDR2 reads YFSETQ. V lost 2 bases to trimming and J lost 3 bases; unmatched junction nucleotides: 6. The CDR3 contains 15 residues. DNA for the CDR3: TGCGCCAGCAGCTTCCATAGCGGGGGAGACTACGAGCAGTACTTC. This translates into CASSFHSGGDYEQYF.

This clone occurred many times. V and J are TRBV7-2 and TRBJ1-5; D is unresolved. Trimming shortened V by 2 bases and J by 5 bases, and 7 bases separated the two germline ends. In germline, CDR1 is SGHTA, CDR2 FQGNSA. This CDR3 has 13 residues. This chain's CDR3 is CASSLFEDQPQHF. The CDR3 bases are TGTGCCAGCAGCTTATTTGAGGATCAGCCCCAGCATTTT.

This clone was seen ten or more times. The CDR3 spells CASSSQGQYNEQFF. In DNA form, the CDR3 reads TGTGCCAGCAGTTCCCAGGGACAGTACAATGAGCAGTTCTTC. The rearrangement joins TRBV6-2 or TRBV6-3 to TRBJ2-1, with TRBD1 matching over 7 bases. The germline V gene has CDR1 MNHEY and CDR2 SVGEGT. This CDR3 contains 14 residues. V lost 4 bases and J lost 4; bases outside the gene matches: 4.

The chain joins TRBV5-1 to TRBJ1-3, with D perhaps TRBD1 (6 bases). In germline, CDR1 is SGHRS, CDR2 YFSETQ. The V end was cut by 3 bases, the J end by 3 bases, with 13 bases between. The CDR3 consists of 15 residues. The CDR3 here is CASSSTGTFGNTIYF. The DNA for the CDR3 is TGCGCCAGCAGCTCGACCGGGACATTTGGAAACACCATATATTTT.

This clone came up many times. V is TRBV4-3 and J is TRBJ2-6, with a weak D call TRBD1 (5 bases). This CDR3 comprises 15 residues. V dropped 0 bases and J dropped 6 bases, with 9 bases sitting between them. In germline, CDR1 is LGHNA, CDR2 YSLEER. This CDR3 reads CASSQDPGQANVLTF. The CDR3 DNA follows: TGCGCCAGCAGCCAAGACCCTGGACAGGCCAACGTCCTGACTTTC.

The chain carries TRBV18 and TRBJ1-5; D is undetermined. The V gene's germline CDR1 is KGHSH and CDR2 LQKENI. CDR3 length: 14 residues. Trimming shortened V by 6 bases and J by 2 bases, and 11 bases separated the two germline ends. CDR3 in amino acids: CASSRDTGNQPQHF. CDR3 nucleotide sequence: TGTGCCAGCTCCCGCGACACCGGCAATCAGCCCCAGCATTTT.

The CDR3 loop reads CASSLEQPQETQYF. CDR3 sequence (DNA): TGTGCCAGCAGCTTAGAACAACCTCAAGAGACCCAGTACTTC. The V and J genes are TRBV11-1 and TRBJ2-5, with D unresolved. CDR1 and CDR2 (germline): SGHAT, FQDESV (reference sequence). CDR3 length: 14 residues. The V end lost 1 base, the J end lost 2 bases, and 8 bases lay between the germline ends.

This clone was recorded many times. The rearrangement links TRBV27 to TRBJ1-1, with D hard to call. This CDR3 region has 15 residues. The V and J ends lost 8 bases and 4 bases respectively, with 20 bases between them. The V gene's germline CDR1 is MNHEY and CDR2 SMNVEV (reference sequence). The CDR3: CASLSQADYFTEAFF. CDR3 DNA: TGTGCCAGCCTGAGTCAGGCCGACTATTTCACTGAAGCTTTCTTT.

The sample holds many counts of this clone. V is TRBV5-4 and J is TRBJ2-2; 9 bases align to TRBD1. This CDR3 contains 14 residues. J lost 5 bases, V lost 4 bases, and 3 bases had no gene match. The germline V gene encodes CDR1 SGHNT and CDR2 YYREEE (reference sequence). CDR3 coding DNA: TGTGCCAGCAGCCCCGGGACAGGGACCGGGGAGCTGTTTTTT. This encodes CASSPGTGTGELFF.

This clone was counted many times. The chain joins TRBV7-9 to TRBJ1-3, with unresolved D. The V gene's germline CDR1 is SEHNR and CDR2 FQNEAQ (reference sequence). The V end was cut by 0 bases, the J end by 0 bases, with 3 bases between. The CDR3 length is 14 residues. This CDR3 is CASSLAGSGNTIYF. As DNA, the CDR3 is TGTGCCAGCAGCTTAGCAGGCTCTGGAAACACCATATATTTT.

This clone was observed at least ten times. The rearrangement joins TRBV18 to TRBJ2-7, with D possibly TRBD1 on 6 matching bases. This CDR3 has 13 amino acids. Germline V lookup: CDR1 KGHSH, CDR2 LQKENI. Trimming cost V 3 bases and J 3 bases, with 9 bases left between them. The chain's CDR3 is CASSPGTNYEQYF. DNA for the CDR3: TGTGCCAGCTCACCTGGGACAAACTACGAGCAGTACTTC.

This clone was seen many times. A junction end diverges from the germline sequence, so it may reflect a read error. The gene calls are TRBV19 and TRBJ1-5; 7 bases are a match to TRBD1. This CDR3 is built from 14 residues. CDR1 and CDR2 (germline): LNHDA, SQIVND (reference sequence). In DNA, the CDR3 is TGTGCCAGTAGGATAGACAGGGCTCTTCAGCCCCAGCATTTT. This sequence encodes CASRIDRALQPQHF.

In this sample, this clone turned up many times. The chain has TRBV10-3 and TRBJ2-5; D ambiguous. The CDR3 extends over 14 amino acids. Trimming cost V 0 bases and J 0 bases, with 5 bases left between them. In germline, CDR1 is ENHRY, CDR2 SYGVKD. CDR3 in amino acids: CAISESAYQETQYF. For the CDR3, the DNA is TGTGCCATCAGTGAGTCTGCGTACCAAGAGACCCAGTACTTC.

This clone was observed many times. The chain is built from TRBV4-1 and TRBJ1-4; maybe TRBD1 (6 bases). The CDR3 is 14 amino acids. The V end was cut by 4 bases, the J end by 7 bases, with 13 bases between. CDR1 and CDR2 from the germline V gene are MGHRA and YSYEKL. As DNA, the CDR3 is TGCGCCAGCAGCCCAAGGGGGTTCGGTGAAAAACTGTTTTTT. This translates into CASSPRGFGEKLFF.

At least ten counts were recorded for this clone. V and J are TRBV6-6 and TRBJ2-3, with TRBD1 as a possible D gene (6 bases). This CDR3 has 13 residues. Germline V CDR1 and CDR2: MNHNY, SVGAGI (reference sequence). Trimming stripped 6 bases from V and 3 bases from J, with 10 bases between. Written as DNA, the CDR3 is TGTGCCAGCAGACTACAGGGAACAGATACGCAGTATTTT. As protein: CASRLQGTDTQYF.

There are many counts of this clone. The chain carries TRBV7-6 and TRBJ1-5; TRBD1 matches 8 bases. Losses at the gene ends were 1 base for V and 0 bases for J; bases not matched to a gene: 8. The germline V gene encodes CDR1 SGHVS and CDR2 FNYEAQ. There are 18 residues in the CDR3. The CDR3 DNA reads TGTGCCAGCAGCTTAGAATTCGCCGGGACAGGTAGCAATCAGCCCCAGCATTTT. It yields the protein CASSLEFAGTGSNQPQHF.

This clone has at least ten counts. The rearrangement uses TRBV27 and TRBJ1-1, with TRBD1 matching 8 bases. The CDR3 has 15 residues. In germline, CDR1 is MNHEY, CDR2 SMNVEV (reference sequence). V lost 6 bases to trimming and J lost 1 base; unmatched junction nucleotides: 7. The CDR3 loop reads CASSRGQIANTEAFF. In nucleotides, the CDR3 is TGTGCCAGCAGCAGGGGGCAGATCGCGAACACTGAAGCTTTCTTT.

This clone was seen many times. The chain recombines TRBV4-3 with TRBJ2-7, with D perhaps TRBD2 (5 bases). This CDR3 comprises 15 residues. Germline CDR1 is LGHNA and CDR2 is YSLEER. The ends were cut back, 4 bases at V and 2 bases at J, with 15 bases in the middle. The CDR3 loop reads CASSLENSGPYEQYF. CDR3 in DNA: TGCGCCAGCAGCCTCGAGAACAGCGGACCCTACGAGCAGTACTTC.

Ten or more counts support this clone. The chain employs TRBV7-9 and TRBJ1-2; D might be TRBD1 (6 bases). The CDR3 runs 14 residues. V shed 2 bases and J shed 3 bases, with 10 bases lying between them. CDR1 is SEHNR and CDR2 is FQNEAQ in the germline V gene (reference sequence). The CDR3 reads CASSLKAGDYGYTF. CDR3 nucleotides: TGTGCCAGCAGCTTAAAGGCAGGGGACTATGGCTACACCTTC.

The chain has TRBV19 and TRBJ1-5; TRBD1 matches 9 bases. Germline loops: CDR1 LNHDA, CDR2 SQIVND (reference sequence). The J segment lost 3 bases and the V segment lost 4 bases, leaving 13 bases of the junction unmatched. The CDR3 has 18 residues. CDR3 residues: CASSTRLKQGAFNQPQHF. DNA of the CDR3: TGTGCCAGTAGTACCCGACTCAAACAGGGGGCTTTCAATCAGCCCCAGCATTTT. Using reference TRBV19 and TRBJ1-5 for the parts outside the CDR3, the full variable domain is DGGITQSPKYLFRKEGQNVTLSCEQNLNHDAMYWYRQDPGQGLRLIYYSQIVNDFQKGDIAEGYSVSREKKESFPLTVTSAQKNPTAFYLCASSTRLKQGAFNQPQHFGDGTRLSIL.